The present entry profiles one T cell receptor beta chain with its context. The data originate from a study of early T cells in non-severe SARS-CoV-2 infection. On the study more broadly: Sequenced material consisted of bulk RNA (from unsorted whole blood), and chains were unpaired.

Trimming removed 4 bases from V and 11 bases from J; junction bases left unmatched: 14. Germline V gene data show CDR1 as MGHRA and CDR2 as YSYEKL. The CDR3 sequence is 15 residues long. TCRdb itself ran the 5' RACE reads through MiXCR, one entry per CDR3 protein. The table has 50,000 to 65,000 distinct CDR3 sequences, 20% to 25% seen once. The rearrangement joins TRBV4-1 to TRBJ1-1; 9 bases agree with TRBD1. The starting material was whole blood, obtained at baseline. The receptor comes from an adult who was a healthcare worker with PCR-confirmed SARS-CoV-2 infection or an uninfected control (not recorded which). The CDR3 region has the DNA TGCGCCAGCAGCCCAATAGTCGGGACAGGGAACCTGGCTTTCTTT. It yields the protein CASSPIVGTGNLAFF.